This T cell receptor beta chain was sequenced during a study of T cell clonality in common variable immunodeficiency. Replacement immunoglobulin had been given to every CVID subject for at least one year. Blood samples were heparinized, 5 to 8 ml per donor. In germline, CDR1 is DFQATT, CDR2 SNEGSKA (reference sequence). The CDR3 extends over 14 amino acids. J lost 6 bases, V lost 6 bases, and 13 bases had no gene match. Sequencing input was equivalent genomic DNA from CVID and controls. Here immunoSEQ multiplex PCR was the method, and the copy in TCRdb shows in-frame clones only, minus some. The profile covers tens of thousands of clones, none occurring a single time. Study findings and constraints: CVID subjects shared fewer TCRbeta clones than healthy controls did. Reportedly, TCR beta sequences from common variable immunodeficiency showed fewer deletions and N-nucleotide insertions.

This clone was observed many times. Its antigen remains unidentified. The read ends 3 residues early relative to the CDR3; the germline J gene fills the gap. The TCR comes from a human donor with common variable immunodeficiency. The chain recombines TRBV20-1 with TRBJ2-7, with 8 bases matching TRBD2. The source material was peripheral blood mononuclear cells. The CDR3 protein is CSATGSGRVGEQYF. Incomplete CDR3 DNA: TGCAGTGCCACGGGGAGCGGGAGAGTGGGCGAG.